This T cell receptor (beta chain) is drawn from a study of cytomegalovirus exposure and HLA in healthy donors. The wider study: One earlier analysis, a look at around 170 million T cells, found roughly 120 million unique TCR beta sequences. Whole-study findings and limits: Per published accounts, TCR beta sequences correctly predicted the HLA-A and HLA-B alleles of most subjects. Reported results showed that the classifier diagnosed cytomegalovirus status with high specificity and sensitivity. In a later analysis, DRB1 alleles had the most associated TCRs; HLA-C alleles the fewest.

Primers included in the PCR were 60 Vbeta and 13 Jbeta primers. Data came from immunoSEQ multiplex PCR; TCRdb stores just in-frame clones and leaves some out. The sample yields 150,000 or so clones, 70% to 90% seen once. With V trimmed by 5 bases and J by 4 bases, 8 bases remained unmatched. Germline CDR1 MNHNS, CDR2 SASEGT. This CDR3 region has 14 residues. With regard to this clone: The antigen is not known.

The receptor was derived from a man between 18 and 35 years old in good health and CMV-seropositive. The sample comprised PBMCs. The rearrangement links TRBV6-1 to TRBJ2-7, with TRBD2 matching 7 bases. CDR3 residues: CASSWSGAGYEQYF. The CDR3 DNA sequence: TGTGCCAGCAGTTGGAGCGGGGCCGGGTACGAGCAGTACTTC.